This record looks at one T cell receptor (beta chain) sequence and its context. Its antigen is as yet unknown. This record comes from a study of cytomegalovirus exposure and HLA in healthy donors. Study-wide results and caveats: Most subjects had HLA-A and HLA-B alleles reportedly predicted accurately by TCR beta sequences. Most of the TCR beta V segments (in an earlier analysis) were productive either about 87% or about 30% of the time. It was 164 TCR beta chains that were listed as cytomegalovirus-associated.

This CDR3 region has 15 residues. V dropped 5 bases and J dropped 0 bases, with 12 bases sitting between them. Germline CDR1 reads MNHNS; CDR2 reads SASEGT. 60 Vbeta and 13 Jbeta primers were used in PCR. Clones were sequenced by immunoSEQ multiplex PCR, and TCRdb holds only the in-frame ones, with some missing. There are 84,000 or so clones in the sample; about two thirds occur only once, and about 5% lies in the top ten. This receptor was obtained from a woman aged 25 to 45 in good health and CMV-seropositive. The J gene is TRBJ2-3, the V gene TRBV6-1, with TRBD1 as a possible D gene (6 bases). Sequenced input: PBMCs. The CDR3 loop is CASSPNRVSTDTQYF. For the CDR3, the DNA is TGTGCCAGCAGTCCTAACAGGGTTAGCACAGATACGCAGTATTTT.